This record looks at one T cell receptor beta chain sequence and its context. Random hexamers primed reverse transcription of about 0.5 to 1 ug RNA. Amplification of TCR beta CDR3 used immunoSEQ multiplex PCR across 54 Vbeta and 13 Jbeta. One entry per CDR3 protein results from TCRdb running MiXCR on the immunoSEQ multiplex PCR reads. Here the sample spans around 190,000 distinct CDR3 sequences, 94% being singletons. Negative isolation was used for CD8+ and CD4+ T cells and FACS enrichment for TEMRA cells. Unmatched junction bases numbered 7, after V lost 4 bases and J lost 5 bases. From germline, CDR1 is SGHDN and CDR2 FVKESK. The CDR3 spans 15 residues. The source of the sample is a study of CD8 T cells in Susac syndrome.

This rearrangement joins TRBV14 to TRBJ2-5; TRBD2 agrees at 10 bases. Input material: CD4+ T cells from PBMCs. The receptor's source is a human donor with Susac syndrome. CDR3 in DNA: TGTGCCAGCAGCCCTCGTCTAGCGGGGGCGGAGACCCAGTACTTC. Its protein product is CASSPRLAGAETQYF.